This section outlines one T cell receptor beta chain sequence together with its context. No antigen is known for it. The data were produced by immunoSEQ multiplex PCR, yet TCRdb's version contains in-frame clones alone and is incomplete. Of 130,000 to 150,000 clones in the sample, just under 90% were seen once. This specimen comes from a study of cytomegalovirus exposure and HLA in healthy donors. Study-wide context: The approximately 670 first-cohort repertoires and the approximately 110 validation repertoires shared the same platform, a later analysis reported. Study findings and constraints: Using the classifier, cytomegalovirus status was reportedly diagnosed with high specificity and sensitivity. As confirmed in vitro, three CMV-associated chains were specific for CMV antigens. Investigators reported 164 TCR beta chains as tied to cytomegalovirus.

The specimen sequenced was PBMCs. This receptor was identified in a woman in her 30s in good health and CMV-seropositive.

CDR3 DNA: TGTGCCATCAGTGACTTCGTGGGCAAGAGCCCCGGGGAGCTGTTTTTT. Translating gives CAISDFVGKSPGELFF. This chain links TRBV10-3 with TRBJ2-2; D call uncertain. This CDR3 spans 16 amino acids. Trimming left V 3 bases short and J 6 bases short, with 17 bases between. Germline-derived CDR1 and CDR2 are ENHRY and SYGVKD.